The T cell receptor (beta chain) under discussion was sequenced for a study of T cells in tumors after PD-1 blockade. About the study: Treatment was either pembrolizumab 200 mg every 3 weeks or cemiplimab 350 mg every 2 weeks. Blood samples averaged around 120,000 templates (range roughly 22,000-260,000) and approximately 37,000 unique clonotypes.

Profiling relied on immunoSEQ multiplex PCR, and the TCRdb table lists in-frame clones only, not all of them. The table lists tens of thousands of clones, about three quarters of them singletons. Input was roughly 616 ng to 6,004 ng of genomic DNA from tumor or blood. This clone was seen only a few times. Its antigen remains unidentified. A junction end diverges from the germline sequence, so it may reflect a read error. The sample holds other DNA sequences that translate to the same CDR3. Study-wide results and limits: Some novel exhausted tumor clones appeared in pre-treatment blood, suggesting peripheral recruitment.

There are 19 residues in the CDR3. Germline V gene data show CDR1 as SNHLY and CDR2 as FYNNEI. The sequencing here drew on PBMCs, taken before anti-PD-1 treatment. This sequence was found in a human donor with basal cell carcinoma. The chain joins TRBV2 to TRBJ2-1, with 7 bases that match TRBD2. The DNA of the CDR3 is TGTGCCTGCAGTGACGGGTGGGCGGGGGTGGGGAGCTCCTACAATGAGCAGTTCTTC. Protein: CACSDGWAGVGSSYNEQFF.